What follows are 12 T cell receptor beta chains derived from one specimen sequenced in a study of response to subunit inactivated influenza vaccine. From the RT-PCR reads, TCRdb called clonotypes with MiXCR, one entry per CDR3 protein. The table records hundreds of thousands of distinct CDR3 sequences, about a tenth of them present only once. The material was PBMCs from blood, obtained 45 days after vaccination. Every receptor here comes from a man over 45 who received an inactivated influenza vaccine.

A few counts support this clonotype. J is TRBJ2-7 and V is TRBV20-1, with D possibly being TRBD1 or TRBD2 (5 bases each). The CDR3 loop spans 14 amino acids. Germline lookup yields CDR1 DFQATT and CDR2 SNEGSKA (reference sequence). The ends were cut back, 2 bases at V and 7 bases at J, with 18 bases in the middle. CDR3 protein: CSARSPGSLREQYF. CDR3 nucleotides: TGCAGTGCTAGATCGCCAGGGAGCCTACGGGAGCAGTACTTC.

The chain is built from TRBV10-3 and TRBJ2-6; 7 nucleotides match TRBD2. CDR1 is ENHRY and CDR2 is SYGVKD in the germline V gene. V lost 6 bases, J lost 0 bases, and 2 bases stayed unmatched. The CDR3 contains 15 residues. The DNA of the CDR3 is TGTGCCATCAGGGGGACTACCTCTGGGGCCAACGTCCTGACTTTC. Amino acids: CAIRGTTSGANVLTF.

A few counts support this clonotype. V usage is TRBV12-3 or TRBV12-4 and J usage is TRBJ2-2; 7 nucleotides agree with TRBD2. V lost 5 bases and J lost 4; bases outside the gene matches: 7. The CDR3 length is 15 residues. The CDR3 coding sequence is TGTGCCAGCAGTAAGCGGGGTGCCACCACCGGGGAGCTGTTTTTT. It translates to CASSKRGATTGELFF.

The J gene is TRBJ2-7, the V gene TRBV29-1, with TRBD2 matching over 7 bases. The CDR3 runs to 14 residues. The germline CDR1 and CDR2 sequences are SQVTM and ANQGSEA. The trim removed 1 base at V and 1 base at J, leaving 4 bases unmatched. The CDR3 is CSVEALGRSYEQYF. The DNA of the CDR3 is TGCAGCGTTGAAGCCCTCGGGAGGTCCTACGAGCAGTACTTC.

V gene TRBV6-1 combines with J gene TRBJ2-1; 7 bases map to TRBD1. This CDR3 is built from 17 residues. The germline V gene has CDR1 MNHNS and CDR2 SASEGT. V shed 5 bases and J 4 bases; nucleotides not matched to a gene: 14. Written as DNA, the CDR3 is TGTGCCAGCAGTCCGGACAGGCCCACCTTTGCTTACAATGAGCAGTTCTTC. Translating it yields CASSPDRPTFAYNEQFF.

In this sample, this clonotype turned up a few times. The CDR3 DNA sequence: TGTGCCAGCAGCTTAGACCAAGACAGGTCCTCTGGAAACACCATATATTTT. Translation gives CASSLDQDRSSGNTIYF. This sequence joins TRBV11-2 and TRBJ1-3, with TRBD1 as a possible D gene (6 bases). CDR1 SGHAT and CDR2 FQNNGV come from the germline V gene. There are 17 residues in the CDR3. V lost 0 bases and J lost 0, with 12 bases in between. The full variable domain, completed using reference TRBV11-2 and TRBJ1-3, is EAGVAQSPRYKIIEKRQSVAFWCNPISGHATLYWYQQILGQGPKLLIQFQNNGVVDDSQLPKDRFSAERLKGVDSTLKIQPAKLEDSAVYLCASSLDQDRSSGNTIYFGEGSWLTVV.

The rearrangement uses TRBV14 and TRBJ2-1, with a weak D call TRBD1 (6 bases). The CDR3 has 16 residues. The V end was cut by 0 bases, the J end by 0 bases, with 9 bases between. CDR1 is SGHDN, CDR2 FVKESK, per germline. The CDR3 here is CASSQERGTSYNEQFF. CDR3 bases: TGTGCCAGCAGCCAAGAGAGGGGGACCTCCTACAATGAGCAGTTCTTC. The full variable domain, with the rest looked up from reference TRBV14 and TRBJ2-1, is EAGVTQFPSHSVIEKGQTVTLRCDPISGHDNLYWYRRVMGKEIKFLLHFVKESKQDESGMPNNRFLAERTGGTYSTLKVQPAELEDSGVYFCASSQERGTSYNEQFFGPGTRLTVL.

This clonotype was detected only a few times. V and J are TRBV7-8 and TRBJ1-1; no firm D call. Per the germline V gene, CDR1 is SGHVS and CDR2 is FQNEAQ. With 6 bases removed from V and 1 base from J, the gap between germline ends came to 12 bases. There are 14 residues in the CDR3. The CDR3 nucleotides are TGTGCCAGCAGTTCTCAGGTTGAGAACACTGAAGCTTTCTTT. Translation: CASSSQVENTEAFF. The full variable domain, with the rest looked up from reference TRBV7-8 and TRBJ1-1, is GAGVSQSPRYKVAKRGQDVALRCDPISGHVSLFWYQQALGQGPEFLTYFQNEAQLDKSGLPSDRFFAERPEGSVSTLKIQRTQQEDSAVYLCASSSQVENTEAFFGQGTRLTVV.

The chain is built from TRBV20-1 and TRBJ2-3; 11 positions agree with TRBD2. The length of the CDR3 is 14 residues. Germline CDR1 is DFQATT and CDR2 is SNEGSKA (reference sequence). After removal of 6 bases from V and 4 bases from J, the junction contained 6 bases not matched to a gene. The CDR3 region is CSAVSGRASDTQYF. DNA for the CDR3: TGCAGTGCCGTTAGCGGGAGGGCCTCAGATACGCAGTATTTT.

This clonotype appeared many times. CDR3 sequence (DNA): TGCGCCAGCAGCCAAGAATTAGGACCTGGAGAGACCCAGTACTTC. Its translation: CASSQELGPGETQYF. This sequence joins TRBV4-3 and TRBJ2-5; D is unresolved. CDR1 LGHNA and CDR2 YSLEER come from the germline V gene. Trimming took off 0 bases at V and 4 bases at J, with 12 bases between the two ends. The CDR3 length is 15 residues.

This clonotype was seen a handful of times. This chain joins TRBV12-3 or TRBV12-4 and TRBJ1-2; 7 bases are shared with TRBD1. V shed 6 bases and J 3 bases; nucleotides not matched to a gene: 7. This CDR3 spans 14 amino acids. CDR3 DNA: TGTGCCAGCAGCCCCTCGGGACAGCACTATGGCTACACCTTC. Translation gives CASSPSGQHYGYTF.

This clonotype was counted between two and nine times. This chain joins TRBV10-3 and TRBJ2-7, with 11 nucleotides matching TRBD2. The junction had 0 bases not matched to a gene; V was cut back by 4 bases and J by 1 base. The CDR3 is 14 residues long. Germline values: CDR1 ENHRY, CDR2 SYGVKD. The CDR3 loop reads CAISVAGGSYEQYF. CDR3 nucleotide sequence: TGTGCCATCAGTGTAGCGGGAGGGTCCTACGAGCAGTACTTC.